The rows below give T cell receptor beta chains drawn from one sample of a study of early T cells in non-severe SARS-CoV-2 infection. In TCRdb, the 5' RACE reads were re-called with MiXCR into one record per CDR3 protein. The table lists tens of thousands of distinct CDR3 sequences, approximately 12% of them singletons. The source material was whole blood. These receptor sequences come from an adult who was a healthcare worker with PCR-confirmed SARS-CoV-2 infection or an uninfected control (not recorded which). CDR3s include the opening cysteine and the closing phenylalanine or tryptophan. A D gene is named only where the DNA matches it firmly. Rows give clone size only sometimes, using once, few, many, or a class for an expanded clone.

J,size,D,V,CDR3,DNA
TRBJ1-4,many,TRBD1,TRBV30,CAWSGGQGIGEKLFF,TGTGCCTGGAGTGGAGGACAGGGAATCGGTGAAAAACTGTTTTTT
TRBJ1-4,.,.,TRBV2,CASRTEANEKLFF,TGTGCCAGCAGGACGGAAGCTAATGAAAAACTGTTTTTT
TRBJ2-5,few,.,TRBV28,CAIVYQETQYF,TGTGCCATCGTGTACCAAGAGACCCAGTACTTC
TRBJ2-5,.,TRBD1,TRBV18,CASSRDRGLLETQYF,TGTGCCAGCTCACGGGACAGGGGGCTTTTGGAGACCCAGTACTTC
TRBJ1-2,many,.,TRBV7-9,CASRAYGYTF,TGTGCCAGCAGGGCCTATGGCTACACCTTC
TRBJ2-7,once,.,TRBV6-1,CASSDPTLGYEQYF,TGTGCCAGCAGTGACCCGACACTCGGCTACGAGCAGTACTTC
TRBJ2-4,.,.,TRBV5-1,CASSLDREHQNIQYF,TGCGCCAGCAGCTTGGACAGGGAACACCAAAACATTCAGTACTTC
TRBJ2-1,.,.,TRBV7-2,CASSLAFDEQFF,TGTGCCAGCAGCTTAGCCTTTGATGAGCAGTTCTTC
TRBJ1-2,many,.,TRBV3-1,CASRDKGLTYGYTF,TGTGCCAGCAGAGATAAAGGATTAACCTATGGCTACACCTTC
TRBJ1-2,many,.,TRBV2,CASSDRTDGYTF,TGTGCCAGCAGTGACAGGACTGATGGCTACACCTTC
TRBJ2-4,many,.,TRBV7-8,CASAPEPAKNIQYF,TGTGCCAGCGCGCCAGAGCCCGCCAAAAACATTCAGTACTTC
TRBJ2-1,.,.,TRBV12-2,CATPPPISFFNEQFF,TGTGCAACCCCTCCCCCCATATCCTTCTTCAATGAGCAGTTCTTC
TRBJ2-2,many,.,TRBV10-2,CASSSDTGELFF,TGCGCCAGCAGTAGCGACACCGGGGAGCTGTTTTTT
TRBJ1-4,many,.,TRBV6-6,CASSVREGEKLFF,TGTGCCAGCAGTGTCAGGGAAGGTGAAAAACTGTTTTTT
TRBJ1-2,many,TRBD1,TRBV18,CASSPGKGAFNYGYTF,TGTGCCAGCTCCCCAGGGAAGGGGGCTTTCAACTATGGCTACACCTTC
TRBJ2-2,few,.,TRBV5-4,CASSLAVANTGELFF,TGTGCCAGCAGCTTGGCAGTAGCGAACACCGGGGAGCTGTTTTTT
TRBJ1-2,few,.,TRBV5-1,CASSKDGHYGYTF,TGCGCCAGCAGCAAGGACGGTCACTATGGCTACACCTTC
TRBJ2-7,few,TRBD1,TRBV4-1,CASSQSGQVYEQYF,TGCGCCAGCAGCCAAAGCGGACAGGTATACGAGCAGTACTTC
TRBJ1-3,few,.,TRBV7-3,CASSPDGGYGNTIYF,TGTGCCAGCAGCCCCGATGGGGGTTACGGAAACACCATATATTTT
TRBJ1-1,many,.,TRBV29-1,CSVADHRPEAFF,TGCAGCGTCGCGGACCATAGGCCTGAAGCTTTCTTT
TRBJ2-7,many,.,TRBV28,CASSFSWQGGNEQYF,TGTGCCAGCAGTTTTTCTTGGCAGGGGGGTAACGAGCAGTACTTC
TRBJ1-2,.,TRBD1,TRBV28,CASSGGDRVNGYTF,TGTGCCAGCAGTGGGGGAGACAGGGTTAATGGCTACACCTTC
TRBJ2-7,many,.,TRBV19,CASSMGLSYEQYF,TGTGCCAGTAGTATGGGACTGTCATACGAGCAGTACTTC
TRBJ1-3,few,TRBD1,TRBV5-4,CASSSRTGGNTIYF,TGTGCCAGCAGCTCCCGGACAGGGGGCAATACCATATATTTT
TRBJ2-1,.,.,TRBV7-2,CASSLSPEIEQFF,TGTGCCAGCAGCCTATCCCCGGAGATTGAGCAGTTCTTC
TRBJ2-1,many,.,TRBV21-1,CAREFEQFF,TGTGCCAGGGAGTTTGAGCAGTTCTTC
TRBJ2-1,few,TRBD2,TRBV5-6,CASSLAGGGPYNEQFF,TGTGCCAGCAGCCTAGCGGGAGGGGGTCCCTACAATGAGCAGTTCTTC
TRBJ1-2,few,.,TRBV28,CASSFNSGRYTF,TGTGCCAGCAGTTTCAATTCAGGTCGCTACACCTTC
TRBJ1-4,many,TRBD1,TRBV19,CASSHGTARNEKLFF,TGTGCCAGTAGCCACGGGACAGCTCGAAATGAAAAACTGTTTTTT
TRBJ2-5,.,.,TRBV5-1,CATRGSTSEETQYF,TGCGCCACCAGAGGGTCGACTTCAGAAGAGACCCAGTACTTC
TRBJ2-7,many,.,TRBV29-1,CSVETGGYEQYF,TGCAGCGTTGAGACAGGAGGCTACGAGCAGTACTTC
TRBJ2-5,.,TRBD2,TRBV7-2,CASSLAAGLATETQYF,TGTGCCAGCAGCTTAGCGGCAGGACTAGCGACAGAGACCCAGTACTTC
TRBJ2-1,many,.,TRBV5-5,CASSPGFLEFF,TGTGCCAGCAGCCCGGGATTTTTGGAGTTCTTC
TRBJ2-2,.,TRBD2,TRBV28,CASSGTLGGRSGELFF,TGTGCCAGCAGTGGCACCTTGGGGGGGAGATCCGGGGAGCTGTTTTTT
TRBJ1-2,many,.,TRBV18,CASSPVEAYGYTF,TGTGCCAGCTCACCCGTTGAGGCCTATGGCTACACCTTC
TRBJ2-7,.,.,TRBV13,CASSFGTFSEQYF,TGTGCCAGCAGCTTCGGGACTTTCTCCGAGCAGTACTTC
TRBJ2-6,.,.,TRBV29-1,CSVMGSGANVLTF,TGCAGCGTGATGGGGTCAGGGGCCAACGTCCTGACTTTC
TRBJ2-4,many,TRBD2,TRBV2,CASDFAGGKNIQYF,TGTGCCAGCGATTTTGCGGGAGGGAAAAACATTCAGTACTTC
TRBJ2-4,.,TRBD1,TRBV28,CASSLRTGGPDF,TGTGCCAGCAGTTTAAGGACAGGGGGCCCCGACTTC
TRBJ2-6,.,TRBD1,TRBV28,CASSSTQGAGGANVLTF,TGTGCCAGCAGTTCAACACAGGGGGCGGGTGGGGCCAACGTCCTGACTTTC
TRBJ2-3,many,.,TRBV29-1,CSVEWADTQYF,TGCAGCGTTGAATGGGCAGATACGCAGTATTTT
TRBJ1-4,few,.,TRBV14,CASSRLTGSTNEKLFF,TGTGCCAGCAGCCGTCTGACAGGCTCAACTAATGAAAAACTGTTTTTT
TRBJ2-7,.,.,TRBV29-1,CSVGEVSEQYF,TGCAGCGTTGGTGAAGTGTCCGAGCAGTACTTC
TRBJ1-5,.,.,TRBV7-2,CASSLEVDQPQHF,TGTGCCAGCAGCCTTGAAGTGGATCAGCCCCAGCATTTT
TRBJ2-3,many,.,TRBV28,CASSFGGAHTDTQYF,TGTGCCAGCAGTTTTGGTGGGGCGCACACAGATACGCAGTATTTT
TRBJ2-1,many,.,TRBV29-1,CSAKGLTADNEQFF,TGCAGCGCGAAGGGACTTACGGCCGACAATGAGCAGTTCTTC
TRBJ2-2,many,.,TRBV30,CAWSGFAGELFF,TGTGCCTGGAGTGGTTTCGCCGGGGAGCTGTTTTTT
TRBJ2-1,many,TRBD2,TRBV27,CASSLRVSGSSYNEQFF,TGTGCCAGCAGTTTAAGGGTTAGCGGGAGCTCCTACAATGAGCAGTTCTTC
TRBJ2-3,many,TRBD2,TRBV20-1,CSADELAASTDTQYF,TGCAGTGCCGACGAACTAGCGGCTAGCACAGATACGCAGTATTTT
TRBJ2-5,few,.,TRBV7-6,CASSSQEKTQYF,TGTGCCAGCAGCTCCCAGGAGAAGACCCAGTACTTC
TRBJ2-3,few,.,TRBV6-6,CASSHSGTDTDTQYF,TGTGCCAGCAGTCACTCCGGGACGGACACAGATACGCAGTATTTT
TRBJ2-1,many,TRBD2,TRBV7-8,CASSSGLAGETAFF,TGTGCCAGCAGCTCCGGACTAGCGGGAGAGACCGCGTTCTTC
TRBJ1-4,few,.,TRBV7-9,CASSLSGRGEKLFF,TGTGCCAGCAGCTTATCAGGGCGAGGTGAAAAACTGTTTTTT
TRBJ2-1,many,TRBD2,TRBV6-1,CASSPGLAGGEQFF,TGTGCCAGCAGTCCGGGACTAGCCGGAGGGGAGCAGTTCTTC
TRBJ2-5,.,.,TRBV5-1,CASSFGAGETQYF,TGCGCCAGCAGCTTCGGGGCCGGAGAGACCCAGTACTTC